Listed here are 24 T cell receptor beta chains from one sample, sequenced in a study of spatial heterogeneity in lung cancer. As to time point: sample taken at primary tumor resection. Their antigen targets remain unknown. Study-level points and caveats: In tumors, expanded intratumoral alpha and beta TCR counts tracked mutation counts.

TCRdb processed the 5' RACE reads anew with MiXCR; each CDR3 protein has one entry. The sample holds over a thousand distinct CDR3 sequences; 15% to 19% are singletons and the top ten take about 13%. Specimen: lung tumor tissue, collected at surgery. Receptors originate from a male donor with early-stage non-small cell lung cancer.

Sample share makes this clonotype medium-sized. A library prepared for alpha chains yielded this beta chain as an off-target read; its size is of little meaning. This chain joins TRBV6-5 and TRBJ2-7, with 9 bases aligning to TRBD1. The CDR3 length is 14 residues. The germline V gene encodes CDR1 MNHEY and CDR2 SVGAGI. The ends lost 5 bases at V and 3 bases at J; junction bases unmatched: 5. CDR3 in amino acids: CASSGGQGGYEQYF. CDR3 DNA sequence: TGTGCCAGCAGTGGGGGACAGGGAGGCTACGAGCAGTACTTC.

Sample share makes this clonotype medium-sized. This beta chain was picked up by a library intended for alpha chains and is off target, so its count carries little meaning. V and J are TRBV6-2 or TRBV6-3 and TRBJ2-5; maybe TRBD2 (6 bases). Trimming cost V 8 bases and J 2 bases, with 15 bases left between them. Looked up from germline, CDR1 is MNHEY and CDR2 is SVGEGT. This CDR3 is 14 amino acids long. This chain's CDR3 is CASARDARQETQYF. The CDR3 region has the DNA TGTGCCAGCGCGCGGGACGCAAGACAAGAGACCCAGTACTTC.

This clonotype was observed once. Being off target in a library aimed at alpha chains, this beta chain has a size of little meaning. This chain connects TRBV11-2 to TRBJ2-5; no clear D. The CDR3 is made up of 16 amino acids. The germline CDR1 and CDR2 sequences are SGHAT and FQNNGV. V was clipped by 3 bases and J by 1 base, with 15 bases between them. The CDR3 reads CASSFWGNRLQETQYF. DNA of the CDR3: TGTGCCAGCAGCTTTTGGGGAAACCGTCTCCAAGAGACCCAGTACTTC.

This clonotype is medium-sized in the sample. This beta chain is an unintended read in a library built for alpha chains; its size means little. The chain recombines TRBV20-1 with TRBJ2-3; the D gene is possibly TRBD1 (7 bases). This CDR3 spans 15 amino acids. Trimming left V 0 bases short and J 3 bases short, with 13 bases between. Germline V gene sequence: CDR1 DFQATT, CDR2 SNEGSKA (reference sequence). The CDR3 DNA is TGCAGTGCTAGAGATACCCAGGGGGGAACAGATACGCAGTATTTT. Its translation is CSARDTQGGTDTQYF.

By frequency in the sample, this clonotype is medium-sized. Found in a library prepared for alpha chains, this beta chain is an off-target read, and its abundance has little meaning. The chain couples TRBV6-5 to TRBJ2-5; 10 bases map to TRBD2. CDR1 is MNHEY and CDR2 is SVGAGI in the germline V gene. The V segment lost 4 bases and the J segment 4 bases; nucleotides outside the gene matches: 15. The length of the CDR3 is 18 residues. The CDR3 DNA is TGTGCCAGCAGTTCCCCCAGCGGGGGGGCAACGCCGGGAGAGACCCAGTACTTC. This encodes CASSSPSGGATPGETQYF.

To note about this clonotype: With the library built for alpha chains, this beta chain is off target and its frequency is not meaningful. CDR3 bases: TGTGCCAGCAGCCTTACTAGAGGAGAGACCCAGTACTTC. Residues: CASSLTRGETQYF. This sequence joins TRBV7-6 and TRBJ2-5; maybe TRBD2 (5 bases). The CDR3 sequence is 13 residues long. V gave up 5 bases and J gave up 4 bases, with 11 bases separating them. Germline V gives CDR1 SGHVS, CDR2 FNYEAQ.

As to this clonotype: This beta chain is a stray sequence in a library constructed for alpha chains; its clone size is not meaningful. The V and J genes are TRBV19 and TRBJ2-1; D assignment may be TRBD1 or TRBD2 (6 bases each). This CDR3 contains 14 residues. V lost 0 bases to trimming and J lost 10 bases, with 13 bases between them. Germline CDR1 reads LNHDA; CDR2 reads SQIVND (reference sequence). This CDR3 reads CASSIDGGRGEQFF. CDR3 nucleotide sequence: TGTGCCAGTAGTATAGACGGGGGCCGGGGGGAGCAGTTCTTC.

This clonotype is medium-sized within its sample. For a library built for alpha chains, this beta chain is a stray read; little rests on its size. The rearrangement uses TRBV6-5 and TRBJ1-5; possible D gene TRBD1, 5 bases. V was cut by 11 bases and J by 3 bases, with 14 bases left in between. This CDR3 has 13 residues. Per the germline V gene, CDR1 is MNHEY and CDR2 is SVGAGI. The CDR3 region has the DNA TGTGCCGCTCGGCAGGGCCTCAATCAGCCCCAGCATTTT. It codes for CAARQGLNQPQHF.

This clonotype showed up just a few times. This beta chain is off target for a library built for alpha chains, so its abundance means little. This chain joins TRBV18 and TRBJ1-1; D is ambiguous. Trimming pared 6 bases from V and 3 bases from J, leaving 5 bases between. The CDR3 has 11 residues. Germline CDR1 reads KGHSH; CDR2 reads LQKENI. The DNA for the CDR3 is TGTGCCAGCTCTGTTCACACTGAAGCTTTCTTT. Amino acid sequence: CASSVHTEAFF.

The table lists this clonotype with a few counts. This beta chain is an unintended read in a library built for alpha chains; its size means little. The chain carries TRBV28 and TRBJ2-2, with TRBD2 matching over 9 bases. Germline V lookup: CDR1 MDHEN, CDR2 SYDVKM. The CDR3 covers 17 residues. V dropped 6 bases and J dropped 5; count of bases not matched to a gene: 13. The CDR3 DNA follows: TGTGCCAGCAGCCCTCCCGGAGCGGGAGGTCTGACCGGGGAGCTGTTTTTT. Protein sequence: CASSPPGAGGLTGELFF.

With regard to this clonotype: As an off-target read in a library built for alpha chains, this beta chain has a frequency of little significance. The rearrangement links TRBV20-1 to TRBJ1-1; 7 nucleotides align to TRBD1. V lost 0 bases to trimming and J lost 12 bases; unmatched junction nucleotides: 13. This CDR3 has 14 residues. CDR1 DFQATT and CDR2 SNEGSKA come from the germline V gene (reference sequence). This CDR3 reads CSAREGGPGPGTFF. In DNA, the CDR3 is TGCAGTGCTAGAGAAGGGGGCCCAGGCCCTGGAACTTTCTTT.

This clonotype is labeled as medium-sized (0.01 to 0.1%). Because the library targeted alpha chains, this beta chain is an off-target read whose size means little. This chain links TRBV29-1 with TRBJ1-1; TRBD1 aligns across 7 bases. CDR1 and CDR2 (germline): SQVTM, ANQGSEA. The V and J ends lost 4 bases and 4 bases, in that order; junction bases with no gene match: 3. This CDR3 region has 12 residues. Written as DNA, the CDR3 is TGCAGCGTTGGGACAGGCCGCACTGAAGCTTTCTTT. Translated, it gives CSVGTGRTEAFF. Based on the CDR3 plus reference TRBV29-1 and TRBJ1-1, the full variable domain is SAVISQKPSRDICQRGTSLTIQCQVDSQVTMMFWYRQQPGQSLTLIATANQGSEATYESGFVIDKFPISRPNLTFSTLTVSNMSPEDSSIYLCSVGTGRTEAFFGQGTRLTVV.

Worth noting for this clonotype: Being off target in a library aimed at alpha chains, this beta chain has a size of little meaning. The V call is TRBV29-1, the J call TRBJ1-1, with D possibly TRBD1 on 5 matching bases. Germline values: CDR1 SQVTM, CDR2 ANQGSEA. Trimming took off 6 bases at V and 8 bases at J, with 16 bases between the two ends. The CDR3 covers 12 residues. CDR3 DNA sequence: TGCAGCGTAACCGTTGTAGGGACGGAAGCTTTCTTT. It codes for CSVTVVGTEAFF.

This clonotype is medium-sized by share. A library prepared for alpha chains yielded this beta chain as an off-target read; its size is of little meaning. The chain combines TRBV7-2 with TRBJ2-2, with D unresolved. The germline gives CDR1 SGHTA, CDR2 FQGNSA. V was shortened by 4 bases and J by 0 bases, with 9 bases between the two germline ends. The CDR3 has 15 amino acids. Here the CDR3 reads CASSYSSANTGELFF. The CDR3 DNA follows: TGTGCCAGCAGCTACTCTTCAGCGAACACCGGGGAGCTGTTTTTT.

This clonotype was counted between two and nine times. Because the library targeted alpha chains, this beta chain is an off-target read whose size means little. V gene TRBV7-9 combines with J gene TRBJ2-3, with TRBD2 matching over 8 bases. Germline loops: CDR1 SEHNR, CDR2 FQNEAQ (reference sequence). The CDR3 loop spans 17 amino acids. With 1 base clipped from V and 1 base from J, the junction kept 7 bases outside the gene matches. The CDR3 protein is CASSLGSAGGRTDTQYF. Written as DNA, the CDR3 is TGTGCCAGCAGCTTAGGGTCGGCGGGGGGCCGCACAGATACGCAGTATTTT.

Of note for this clonotype: This beta chain represents an off-target read in a library built for alpha chains; its size is of limited meaning. This chain uses TRBV9 with TRBJ2-7; D is uncertain. The CDR3 is 15 amino acids. The V gene lost 0 bases and the J gene lost 5 bases, with 15 bases spanning the gap. CDR1 and CDR2 from the germline V gene are SGDLS and YYNGEE. The CDR3 bases are TGTGCCAGCAGCGTAGGAACCCTCCTGGGCCACGAGCAGTACTTC. Its protein product is CASSVGTLLGHEQYF.

This clonotype was counted only a few times. This beta chain is a stray sequence in a library constructed for alpha chains; its clone size is not meaningful. The V and J genes are TRBV7-2 and TRBJ2-7, with 7 bases fitting TRBD2. Germline CDR1 SGHTA, CDR2 FQGNSA. J gave up 2 bases and V 0 bases, and 4 bases lay outside the gene matches. This CDR3 is 15 amino acids long. The CDR3 DNA reads as TGTGCCAGCAGCTTAGCAGCGGGGCCTGCCTACGAGCAGTACTTC. As protein: CASSLAAGPAYEQYF. Drawing the rest from reference TRBV7-2 and TRBJ2-7, the complete variable domain is GAGVSQSPSNKVTEKGKDVELRCDPISGHTALYWYRQSLGQGLEFLIYFQGNSAPDKSGLPSDRFSAERTGGSVSTLTIQRTQQEDSAVYLCASSLAAGPAYEQYFGPGTRLTVT.

A remark on this clonotype: This beta chain is an off-target read within a library intended for alpha chains, so its frequency means little. The chain is built from TRBV10-3 and TRBJ1-5; the D gene is possibly TRBD1 (5 bases). CDR1 and CDR2 (germline): ENHRY, SYGVKD. This CDR3 contains 14 residues. V was cut by 4 bases and J by 6 bases, with 13 bases left in between. The DNA of the CDR3 is TGTGCCATCAGTGTGGGTCAGGGTAGTCAGCCCCAGCATTTT. Amino acids: CAISVGQGSQPQHF.

Of note for this clonotype: Within a library made for alpha chains, this beta chain is off target, and its count is uninformative. V is TRBV7-2 and J is TRBJ2-7, with no clear D. Germline V lookup: CDR1 SGHTA, CDR2 FQGNSA. The germline V and J ends were trimmed by 1 base and 3 bases, with 7 bases remaining between them. CDR3 size: 13 residues. The CDR3 protein is CASSLGASYEQYF. CDR3 nucleotide sequence: TGTGCCAGCAGCTTAGGGGCGAGCTACGAGCAGTACTTC.

This clonotype is categorized as medium-sized. This beta chain is off target for a library built for alpha chains, so its abundance means little. The V and J genes are TRBV7-9 and TRBJ2-7; 7 bases match TRBD1. V was clipped by 1 base and J by 3 bases; unmatched bases: 3. CDR1 is SEHNR and CDR2 is FQNEAQ in the germline V gene (reference sequence). This CDR3 has 14 amino acids. CDR3 sequence: CASSLVQGSYEQYF. CDR3 nucleotide sequence: TGTGCCAGCAGCTTAGTACAGGGGAGCTACGAGCAGTACTTC.

Judged by abundance, this clonotype is medium-sized. A library made for alpha chains picked up this beta chain off target, so its size means little. This chain uses TRBV20-1 with TRBJ1-1; 7 bases match TRBD1. The trim removed 0 bases at V and 14 bases at J, leaving 18 bases unmatched. CDR3 size: 15 residues. Germline CDR1 is DFQATT and CDR2 is SNEGSKA (reference sequence). For the CDR3, the DNA is TGCAGTGCTAGAGATCCCCGGTTGGGACAGTCTGTTGAGTTCTTT. Translated: CSARDPRLGQSVEFF.

In this sample, this clonotype is medium-sized (0.01 to 0.1%). This beta chain was picked up by a library intended for alpha chains and is off target, so its count carries little meaning. V and J are TRBV7-9 and TRBJ2-7, with D perhaps matching TRBD1 (6 bases). Germline-derived CDR1 and CDR2 are SEHNR and FQNEAQ (reference sequence). The CDR3 consists of 17 residues. V was cut by 2 bases and J by 3 bases, with 20 bases left in between. Here the CDR3 DNA reads TGTGCCAGCAGCTTATACAGGGTTTCTGGATACGGCTACGAGCAGTACTTC. Encoded protein: CASSLYRVSGYGYEQYF.

For this clonotype: Since it is a stray read in a library aimed at alpha chains, this beta chain has a size that is not meaningful. This chain uses TRBV5-1 with TRBJ2-3; possible D gene TRBD1, 6 bases. The germline V gene encodes CDR1 SGHRS and CDR2 YFSETQ. V dropped 8 bases and J dropped 8 bases, with 24 bases sitting between them. There are 15 residues in the CDR3. Here the CDR3 reads CASRPQTGSMGTQYF. The CDR3 DNA sequence: TGCGCCAGTCGGCCACAGACAGGAAGCATGGGTACGCAGTATTTT. The full variable domain, in which reference TRBV5-1 and TRBJ2-3 provide the parts outside the CDR3, is KAGVTQTPRYLIKTRGQQVTLSCSPISGHRSVSWYQQTPGQGLQFLFEYFSETQRNKGNFPGRFSGRQFSNSRSEMNVSTLELGDSALYLCASRPQTGSMGTQYFGPGTRLTVL.

This clonotype appeared a few times. Since the library was made to target alpha chains, this beta chain is a stray read and its abundance is not meaningful. The chain's CDR3 is CAISLILARDSSYEQYF. The CDR3 DNA follows: TGTGCCATCTCCTTAATTCTAGCGCGAGACTCTTCCTACGAGCAGTACTTC. The chain has TRBV10-3 and TRBJ2-7, with a tentative D call TRBD2 (6 bases). The CDR3 consists of 17 residues. V gave up 8 bases and J gave up 1 base, with 24 bases separating them. The germline gives CDR1 ENHRY, CDR2 SYGVKD.